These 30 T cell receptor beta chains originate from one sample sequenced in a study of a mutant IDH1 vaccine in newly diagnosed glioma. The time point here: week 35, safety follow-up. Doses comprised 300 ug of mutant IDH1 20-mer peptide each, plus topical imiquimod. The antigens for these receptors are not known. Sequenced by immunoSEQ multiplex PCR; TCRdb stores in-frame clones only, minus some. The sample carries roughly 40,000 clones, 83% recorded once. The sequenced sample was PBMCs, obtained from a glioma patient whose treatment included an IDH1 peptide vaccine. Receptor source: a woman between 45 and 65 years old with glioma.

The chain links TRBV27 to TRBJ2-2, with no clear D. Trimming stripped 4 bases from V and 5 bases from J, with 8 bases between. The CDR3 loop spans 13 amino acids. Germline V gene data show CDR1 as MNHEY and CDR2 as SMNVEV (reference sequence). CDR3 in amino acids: CASSWRLTGELFF. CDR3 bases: TGTGCCAGCAGTTGGCGGTTAACCGGGGAGCTGTTTTTT.

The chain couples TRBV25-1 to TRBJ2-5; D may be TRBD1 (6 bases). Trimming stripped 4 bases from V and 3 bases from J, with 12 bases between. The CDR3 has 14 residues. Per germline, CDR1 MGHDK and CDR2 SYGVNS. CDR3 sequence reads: CASSAMRTEETQYF. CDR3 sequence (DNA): TGTGCCAGCAGTGCCATGCGGACAGAAGAGACCCAGTACTTC.

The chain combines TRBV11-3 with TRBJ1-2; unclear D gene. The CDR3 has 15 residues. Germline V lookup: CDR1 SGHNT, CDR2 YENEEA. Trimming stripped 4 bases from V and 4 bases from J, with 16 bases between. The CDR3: CASSSGRGSRYGYTF. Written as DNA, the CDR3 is TGTGCCAGCAGCTCCGGCCGGGGATCGCGCTATGGCTACACCTTC.

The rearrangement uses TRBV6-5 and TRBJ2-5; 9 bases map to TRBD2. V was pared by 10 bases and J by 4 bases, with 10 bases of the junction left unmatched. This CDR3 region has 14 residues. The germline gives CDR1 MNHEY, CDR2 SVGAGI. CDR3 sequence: CATHRGGGGETQYF. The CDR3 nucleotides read TGTGCCACCCATCGGGGCGGGGGGGGAGAGACCCAGTACTTC.

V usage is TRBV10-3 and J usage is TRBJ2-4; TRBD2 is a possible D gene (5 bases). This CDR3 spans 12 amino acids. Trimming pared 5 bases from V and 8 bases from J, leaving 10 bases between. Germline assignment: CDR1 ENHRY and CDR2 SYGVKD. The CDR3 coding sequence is TGTGCCATCAGTCAGGAGGAGGACATTCAGTACTTC. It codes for CAISQEEDIQYF.

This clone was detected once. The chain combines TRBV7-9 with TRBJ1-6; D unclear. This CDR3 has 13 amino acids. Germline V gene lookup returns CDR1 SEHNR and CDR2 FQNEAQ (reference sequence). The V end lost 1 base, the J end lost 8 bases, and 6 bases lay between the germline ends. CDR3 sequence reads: CASSLGGDSPLHF. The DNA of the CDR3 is TGTGCCAGCAGCTTAGGTGGAGATTCACCCCTCCACTTT. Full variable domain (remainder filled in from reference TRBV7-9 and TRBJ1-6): DTGVSQNPRHKITKRGQNVTFRCDPISEHNRLYWYRQTLGQGPEFLTYFQNEAQLEKSRLLSDRFSAERPKGSFSTLEIQRTEQGDSAMYLCASSLGGDSPLHFGNGTRLTVT.

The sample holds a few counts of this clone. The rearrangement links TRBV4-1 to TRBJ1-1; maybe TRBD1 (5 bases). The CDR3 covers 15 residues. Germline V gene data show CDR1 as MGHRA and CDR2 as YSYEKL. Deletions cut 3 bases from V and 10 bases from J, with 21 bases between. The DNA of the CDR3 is TGCGCCAGCAGCCAGTCACAGGTGGGGACGAAGGGAGCTTTCTTT. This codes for CASSQSQVGTKGAFF.

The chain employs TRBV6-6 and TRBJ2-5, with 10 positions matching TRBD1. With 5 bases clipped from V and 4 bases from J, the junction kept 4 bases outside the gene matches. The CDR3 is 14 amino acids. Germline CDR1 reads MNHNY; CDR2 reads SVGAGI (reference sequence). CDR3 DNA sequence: TGTGCCAGCAGTGACAGGGGGCGCGGAGAGACCCAGTACTTC. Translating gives CASSDRGRGETQYF.

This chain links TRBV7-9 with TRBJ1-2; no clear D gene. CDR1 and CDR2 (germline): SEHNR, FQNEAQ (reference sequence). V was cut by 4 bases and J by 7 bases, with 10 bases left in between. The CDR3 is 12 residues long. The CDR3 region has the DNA TGTGCCAGCAGCTGGTCGGCAGGTGGCTACACCTTC. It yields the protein CASSWSAGGYTF.

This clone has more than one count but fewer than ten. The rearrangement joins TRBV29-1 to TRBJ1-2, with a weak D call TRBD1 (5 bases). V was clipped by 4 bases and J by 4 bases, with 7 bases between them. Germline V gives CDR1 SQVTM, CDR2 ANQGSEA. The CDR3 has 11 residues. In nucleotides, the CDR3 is TGCAGCGTTGGGGGCGCCTATGGCTACACCTTC. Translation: CSVGGAYGYTF.

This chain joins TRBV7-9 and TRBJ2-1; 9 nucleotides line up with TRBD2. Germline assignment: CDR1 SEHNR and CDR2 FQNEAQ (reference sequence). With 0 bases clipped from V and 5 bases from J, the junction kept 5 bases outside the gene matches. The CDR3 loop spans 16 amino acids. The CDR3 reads CASSLAERGADNEQFF. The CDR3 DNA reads TGTGCCAGCAGCTTAGCGGAGCGGGGGGCCGACAATGAGCAGTTCTTC.

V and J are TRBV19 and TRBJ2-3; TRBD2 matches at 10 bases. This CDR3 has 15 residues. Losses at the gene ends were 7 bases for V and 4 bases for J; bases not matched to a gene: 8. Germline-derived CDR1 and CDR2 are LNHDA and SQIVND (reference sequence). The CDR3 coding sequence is TGTGCCAGTACTCAGTCAGCGGGGGGGGCAGATACGCAGTATTTT. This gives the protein CASTQSAGGADTQYF.

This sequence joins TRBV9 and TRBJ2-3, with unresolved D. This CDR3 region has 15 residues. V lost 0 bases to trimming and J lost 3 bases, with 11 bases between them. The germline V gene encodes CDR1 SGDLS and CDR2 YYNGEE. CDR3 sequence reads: CASSVAALPTDTQYF. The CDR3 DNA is TGTGCCAGCAGCGTAGCGGCTCTACCAACAGATACGCAGTATTTT.

CDR3 protein: CASSLEGRNTGELFF. The CDR3 DNA sequence: TGCGCCAGCAGCTTGGAGGGACGGAACACCGGGGAGCTGTTTTTT. This chain connects TRBV5-1 to TRBJ2-2; D may be TRBD1 or TRBD2 (5 bases each). V lost 0 bases and J 1 base, leaving 7 bases between the germline ends. The CDR3 totals 15 residues. Germline V lookup: CDR1 SGHRS, CDR2 YFSETQ.

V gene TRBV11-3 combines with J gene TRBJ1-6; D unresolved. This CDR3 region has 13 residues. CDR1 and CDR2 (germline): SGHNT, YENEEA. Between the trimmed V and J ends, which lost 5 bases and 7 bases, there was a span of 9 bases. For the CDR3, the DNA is TGTGCCAGCAGCGCCTCTGTGAATTCACCCCTCCACTTT. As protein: CASSASVNSPLHF. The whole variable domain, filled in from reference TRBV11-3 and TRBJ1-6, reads EAGVVQSPRYKIIEKKQPVAFWCNPISGHNTLYWYLQNLGQGPELLIRYENEEAVDDSQLPKDRFSAERLKGVDSTLKIQPAELGDSAVYLCASSASVNSPLHFGNGTRLTVT.

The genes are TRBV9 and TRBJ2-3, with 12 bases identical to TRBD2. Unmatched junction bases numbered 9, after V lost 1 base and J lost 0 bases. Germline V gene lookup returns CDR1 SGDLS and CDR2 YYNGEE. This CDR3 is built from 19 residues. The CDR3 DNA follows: TGTGCCAGCAGCGTACCACTAGCGGGGGGACGTCCTAGCACAGATACGCAGTATTTT. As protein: CASSVPLAGGRPSTDTQYF.

The CDR3 bases are TGTGCAACTGGCGGGACTTATAATTCACCCCTCCACTTT. Translation gives CATGGTYNSPLHF. This sequence joins TRBV19 and TRBJ1-6; tentatively, D is TRBD1 (5 bases). Per the germline V gene, CDR1 is LNHDA and CDR2 is SQIVND (reference sequence). The CDR3 has 13 residues.

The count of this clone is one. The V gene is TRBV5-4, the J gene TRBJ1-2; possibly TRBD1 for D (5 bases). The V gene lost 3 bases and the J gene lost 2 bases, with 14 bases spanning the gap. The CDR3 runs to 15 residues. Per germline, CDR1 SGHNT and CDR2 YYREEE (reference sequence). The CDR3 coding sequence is TGTGCCAGCAGCTCTGAAGGACACTCCAACTATGGCTACACCTTC. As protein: CASSSEGHSNYGYTF.

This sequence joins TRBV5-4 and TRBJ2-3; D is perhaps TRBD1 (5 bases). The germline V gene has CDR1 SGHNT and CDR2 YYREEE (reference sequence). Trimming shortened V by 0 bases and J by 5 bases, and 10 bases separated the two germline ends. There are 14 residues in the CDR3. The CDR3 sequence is CASSLGAQGDTQYF. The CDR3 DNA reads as TGTGCCAGCAGCTTGGGGGCCCAGGGAGATACGCAGTATTTT. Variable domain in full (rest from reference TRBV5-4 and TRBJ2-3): ETGVTQSPTHLIKTRGQQVTLRCSSQSGHNTVSWYQQALGQGPQFIFQYYREEENGRGNFPPRFSGLQFPNYSSELNVNALELDDSALYLCASSLGAQGDTQYFGPGTRLTVL.

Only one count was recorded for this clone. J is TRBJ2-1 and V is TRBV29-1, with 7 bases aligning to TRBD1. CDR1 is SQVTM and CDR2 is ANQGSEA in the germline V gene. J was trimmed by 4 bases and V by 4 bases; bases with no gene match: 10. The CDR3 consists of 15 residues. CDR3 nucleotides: TGCAGCGTTGCCCCCGGGACAGCTCCATACAATGAGCAGTTCTTC. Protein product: CSVAPGTAPYNEQFF.

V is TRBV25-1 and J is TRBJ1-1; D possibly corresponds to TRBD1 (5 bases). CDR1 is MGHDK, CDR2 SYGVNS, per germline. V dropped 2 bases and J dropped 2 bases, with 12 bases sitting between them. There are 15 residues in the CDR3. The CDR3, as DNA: TGTGCCAGCAGTGAAACCTCTGGGGCTAACACTGAAGCTTTCTTT. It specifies CASSETSGANTEAFF.

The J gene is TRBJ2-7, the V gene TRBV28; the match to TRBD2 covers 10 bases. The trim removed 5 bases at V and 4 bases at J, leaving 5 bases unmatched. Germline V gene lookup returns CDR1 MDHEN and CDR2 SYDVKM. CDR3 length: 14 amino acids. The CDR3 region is CASSISGGSYEQYF. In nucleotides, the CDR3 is TGTGCCAGCAGTATTAGCGGGGGGTCGTACGAGCAGTACTTC.

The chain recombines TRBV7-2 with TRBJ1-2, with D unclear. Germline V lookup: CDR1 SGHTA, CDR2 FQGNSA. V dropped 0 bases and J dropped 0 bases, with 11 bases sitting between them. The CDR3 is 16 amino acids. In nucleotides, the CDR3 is TGTGCCAGCAGCTTAGCGTCATGGGGAGCTAACTATGGCTACACCTTC. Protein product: CASSLASWGANYGYTF.

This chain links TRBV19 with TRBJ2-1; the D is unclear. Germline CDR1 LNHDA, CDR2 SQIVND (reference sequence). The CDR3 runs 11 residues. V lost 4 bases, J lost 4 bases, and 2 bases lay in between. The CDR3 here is CASSTYNEQFF. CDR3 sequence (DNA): TGTGCCAGTAGTACGTACAATGAGCAGTTCTTC.

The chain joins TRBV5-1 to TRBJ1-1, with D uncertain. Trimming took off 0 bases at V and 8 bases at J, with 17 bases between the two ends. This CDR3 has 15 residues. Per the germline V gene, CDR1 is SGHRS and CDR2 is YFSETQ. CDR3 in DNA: TGCGCCAGCAGCTTGGACGCGGACCCAGCGTCAGAAGCTTTCTTT. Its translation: CASSLDADPASEAFF.

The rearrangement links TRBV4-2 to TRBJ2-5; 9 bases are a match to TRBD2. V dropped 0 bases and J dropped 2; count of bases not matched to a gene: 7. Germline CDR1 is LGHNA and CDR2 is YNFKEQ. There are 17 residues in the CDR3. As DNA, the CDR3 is TGTGCCAGCAGCCAAGATAGGGCAGCGGGAGGACAAGAGACCCAGTACTTC. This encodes CASSQDRAAGGQETQYF.

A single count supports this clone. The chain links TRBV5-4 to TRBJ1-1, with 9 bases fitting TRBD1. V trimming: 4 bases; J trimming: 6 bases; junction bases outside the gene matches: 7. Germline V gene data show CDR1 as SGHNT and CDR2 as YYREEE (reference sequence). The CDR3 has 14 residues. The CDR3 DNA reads TGTGCCAGCAGCAAGGGACAGGGAGGGGCTGAAGCTTTCTTT. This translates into CASSKGQGGAEAFF.

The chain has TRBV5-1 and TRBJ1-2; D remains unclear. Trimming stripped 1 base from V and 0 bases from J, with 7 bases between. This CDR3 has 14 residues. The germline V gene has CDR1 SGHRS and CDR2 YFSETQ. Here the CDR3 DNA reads TGCGCCAGCAGCTTGACGACATCTAACTATGGCTACACCTTC. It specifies CASSLTTSNYGYTF.

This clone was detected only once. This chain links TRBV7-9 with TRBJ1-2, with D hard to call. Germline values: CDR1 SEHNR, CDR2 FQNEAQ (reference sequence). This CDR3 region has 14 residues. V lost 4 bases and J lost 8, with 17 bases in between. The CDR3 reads CASSSHVLDGGYTF. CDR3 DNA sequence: TGTGCCAGCAGCTCCCACGTTCTGGATGGGGGCTACACCTTC.

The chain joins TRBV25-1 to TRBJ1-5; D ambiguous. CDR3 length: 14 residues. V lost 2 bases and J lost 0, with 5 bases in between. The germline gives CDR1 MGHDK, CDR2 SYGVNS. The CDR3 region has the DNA TGTGCCAGCAGTGAAGGGTCTAGCAATCAGCCCCAGCATTTT. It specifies CASSEGSSNQPQHF.